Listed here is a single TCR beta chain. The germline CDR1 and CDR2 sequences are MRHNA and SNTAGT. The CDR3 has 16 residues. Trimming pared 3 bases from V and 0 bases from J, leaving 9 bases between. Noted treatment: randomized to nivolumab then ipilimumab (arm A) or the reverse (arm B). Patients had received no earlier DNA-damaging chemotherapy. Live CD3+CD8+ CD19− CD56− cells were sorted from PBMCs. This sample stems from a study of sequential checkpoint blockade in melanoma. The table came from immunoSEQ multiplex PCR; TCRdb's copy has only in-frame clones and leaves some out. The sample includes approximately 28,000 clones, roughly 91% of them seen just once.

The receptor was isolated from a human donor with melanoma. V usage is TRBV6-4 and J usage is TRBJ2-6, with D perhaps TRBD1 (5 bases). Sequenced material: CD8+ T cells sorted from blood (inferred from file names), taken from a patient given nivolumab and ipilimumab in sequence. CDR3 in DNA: TGTGCCAGCAGTGAACAGGCTACCTCTGGGGCCAACGTCCTGACTTTC. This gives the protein CASSEQATSGANVLTF.